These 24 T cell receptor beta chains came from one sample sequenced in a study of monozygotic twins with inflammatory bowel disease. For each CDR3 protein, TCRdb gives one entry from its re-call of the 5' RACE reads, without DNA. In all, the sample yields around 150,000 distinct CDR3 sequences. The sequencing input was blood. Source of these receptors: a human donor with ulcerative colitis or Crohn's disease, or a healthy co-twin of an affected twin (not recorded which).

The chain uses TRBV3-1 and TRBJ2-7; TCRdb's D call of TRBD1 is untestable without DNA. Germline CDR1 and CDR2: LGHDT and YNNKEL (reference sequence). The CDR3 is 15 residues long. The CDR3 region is CASSPSTVGGSEQYF.

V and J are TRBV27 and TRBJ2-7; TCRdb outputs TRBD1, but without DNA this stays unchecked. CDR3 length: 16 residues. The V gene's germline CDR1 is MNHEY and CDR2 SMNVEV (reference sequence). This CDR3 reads CASSIVGQRGTYEQYF.

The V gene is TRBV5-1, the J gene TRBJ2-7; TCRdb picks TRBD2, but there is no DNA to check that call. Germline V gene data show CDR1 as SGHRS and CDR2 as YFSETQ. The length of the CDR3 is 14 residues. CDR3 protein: CASSGAGRFYEQYF.

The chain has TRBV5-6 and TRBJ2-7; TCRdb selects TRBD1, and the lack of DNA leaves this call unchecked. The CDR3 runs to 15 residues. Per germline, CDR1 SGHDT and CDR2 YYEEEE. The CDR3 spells CASFDRGFSSYEQYF.

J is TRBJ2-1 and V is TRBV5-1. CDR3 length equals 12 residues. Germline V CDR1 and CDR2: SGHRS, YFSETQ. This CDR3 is CASSDQFGEQFF.

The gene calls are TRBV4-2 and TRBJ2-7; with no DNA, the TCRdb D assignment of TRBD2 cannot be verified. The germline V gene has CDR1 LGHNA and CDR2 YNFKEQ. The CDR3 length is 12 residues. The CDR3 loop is CASSQVGEEPNF.

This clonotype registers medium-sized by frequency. This CDR3 reads CASSLGAGGSYNEQFF. The V call is TRBV7-3, the J call TRBJ2-1; TCRdb calls TRBD2, which cannot be checked without DNA. The CDR3 is made up of 16 amino acids. Germline loops: CDR1 SGHTA, CDR2 FQGTGA. Combining the CDR3 with reference TRBV7-3 and TRBJ2-1 gives the whole variable domain GAGVSQTPSNKVTEKGKYVELRCDPISGHTALYWYRQSLGQGPEFLIYFQGTGAADDSGLPNDRFFAVRPEGSVSTLKIQRTERGDSAVYLCASSLGAGGSYNEQFFGPGTRLTVL.

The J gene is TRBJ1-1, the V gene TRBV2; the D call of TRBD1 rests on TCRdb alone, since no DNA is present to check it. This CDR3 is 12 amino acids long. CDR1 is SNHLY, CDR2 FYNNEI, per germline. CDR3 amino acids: CASRTGQGEAFF.

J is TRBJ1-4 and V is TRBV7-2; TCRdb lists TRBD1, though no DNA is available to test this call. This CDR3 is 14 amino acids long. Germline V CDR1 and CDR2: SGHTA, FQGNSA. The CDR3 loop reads CASSSQGANEKLFF.

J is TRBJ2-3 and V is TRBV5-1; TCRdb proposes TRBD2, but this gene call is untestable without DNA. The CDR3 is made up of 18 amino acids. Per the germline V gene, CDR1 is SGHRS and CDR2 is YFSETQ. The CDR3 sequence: CASSKDLGLAVSTDTQYF.

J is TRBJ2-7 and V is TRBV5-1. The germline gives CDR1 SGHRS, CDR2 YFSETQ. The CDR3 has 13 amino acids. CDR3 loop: CASSLNRLYEQYF.

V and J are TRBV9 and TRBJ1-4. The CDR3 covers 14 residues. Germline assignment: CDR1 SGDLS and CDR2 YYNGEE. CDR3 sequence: CASSVDGYNEKLFF.

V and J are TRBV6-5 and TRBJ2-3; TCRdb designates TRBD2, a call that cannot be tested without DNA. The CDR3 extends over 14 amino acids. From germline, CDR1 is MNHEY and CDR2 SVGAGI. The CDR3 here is CASSYRESRDTQYF.

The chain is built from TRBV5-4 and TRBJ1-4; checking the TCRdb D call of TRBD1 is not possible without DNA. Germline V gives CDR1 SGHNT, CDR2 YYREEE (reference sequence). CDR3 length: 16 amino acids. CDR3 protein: CASSTGTVTTNEKLFF.

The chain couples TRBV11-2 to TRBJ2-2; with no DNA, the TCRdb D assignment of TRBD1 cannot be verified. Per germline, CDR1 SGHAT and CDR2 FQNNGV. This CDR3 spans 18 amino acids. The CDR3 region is CASSLRREQGKFAGELFF.

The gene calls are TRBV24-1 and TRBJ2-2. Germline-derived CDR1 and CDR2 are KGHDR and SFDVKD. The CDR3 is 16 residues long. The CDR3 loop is CATSGSRISNTGELFF.

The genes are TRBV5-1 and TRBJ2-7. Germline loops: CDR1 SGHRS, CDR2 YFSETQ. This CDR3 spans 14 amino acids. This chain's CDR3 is CASSLWSSGYEQYF.

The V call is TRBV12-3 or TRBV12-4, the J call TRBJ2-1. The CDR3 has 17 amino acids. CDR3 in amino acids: CASSLARLPSSYNEQFF.

The chain's CDR3 is CASSIQGPGKPQHF. The genes are TRBV19 and TRBJ1-5; the D call from TCRdb, TRBD1, cannot be confirmed without DNA. The CDR3 length is 14 residues. Germline V gene data show CDR1 as LNHDA and CDR2 as SQIVND (reference sequence).

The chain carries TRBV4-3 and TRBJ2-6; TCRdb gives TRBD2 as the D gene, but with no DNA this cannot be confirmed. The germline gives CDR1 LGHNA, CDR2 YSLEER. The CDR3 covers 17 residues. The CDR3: CASSQLAAGSGANVLTF.

The CDR3 protein is CASSELPINSYEQYF. The chain is built from TRBV2 and TRBJ2-7; without DNA, the TCRdb call of TRBD2 cannot be checked. Germline CDR1 SNHLY, CDR2 FYNNEI. This CDR3 comprises 15 residues.

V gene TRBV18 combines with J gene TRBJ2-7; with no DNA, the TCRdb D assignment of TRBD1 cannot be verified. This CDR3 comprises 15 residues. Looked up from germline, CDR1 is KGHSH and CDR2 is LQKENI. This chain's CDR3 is CASSPGTGGYNEQYF.

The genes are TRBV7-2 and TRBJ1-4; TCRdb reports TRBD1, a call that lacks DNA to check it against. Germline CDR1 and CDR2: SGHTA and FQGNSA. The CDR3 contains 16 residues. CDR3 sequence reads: CASSLDRETTNEKLFF.

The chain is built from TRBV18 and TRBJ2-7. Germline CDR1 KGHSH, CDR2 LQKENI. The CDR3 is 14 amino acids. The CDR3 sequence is CASSPIQSTYEQYF.